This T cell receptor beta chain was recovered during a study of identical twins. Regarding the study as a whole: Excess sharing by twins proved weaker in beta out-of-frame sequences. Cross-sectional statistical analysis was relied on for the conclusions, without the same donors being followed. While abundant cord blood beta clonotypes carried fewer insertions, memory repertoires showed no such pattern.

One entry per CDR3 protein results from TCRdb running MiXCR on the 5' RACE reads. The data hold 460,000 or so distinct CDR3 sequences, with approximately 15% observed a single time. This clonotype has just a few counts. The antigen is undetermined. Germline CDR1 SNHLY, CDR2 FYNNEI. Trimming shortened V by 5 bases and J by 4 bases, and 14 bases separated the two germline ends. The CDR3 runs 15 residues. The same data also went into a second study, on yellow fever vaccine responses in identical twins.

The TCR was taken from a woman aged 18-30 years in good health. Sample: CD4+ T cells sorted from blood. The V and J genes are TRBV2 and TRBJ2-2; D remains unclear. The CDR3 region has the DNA TGTGCCAGCAGTCGGCCTGGTGGTCTCACCGGGGAGCTGTTTTTT. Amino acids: CASSRPGGLTGELFF.